This T cell receptor (beta chain) was obtained from a study of identical twins. CDR1 KGHDR and CDR2 SFDVKD come from the germline V gene. The CDR3 is made up of 16 amino acids. In this sample, this clonotype turned up once. Its antigen is not identified. Template switching added a universal primer site; cDNA carried unique molecular identifiers. TCRdb passed the 5' RACE reads through MiXCR, listing each CDR3 protein once. The sample contains 1.5 million to 2 million distinct CDR3 sequences, less than 40% of which appear only once. Points from the study as a whole: The abundant beta clonotypes from cord blood had fewer insertions, and memory repertoires had none of this. Conclusions were based on cross-sectional statistical analysis, without following the same donors.

The TCR was taken from a newborn girl in good health. Sequenced: cord blood. The genes are TRBV24-1 and TRBJ2-1; TRBD2 matches at 7 bases. The DNA matches TRBJ2-7 better at its end, which makes the J call doubtful. CDR3 DNA sequence: TGTGCCACCAGTGATAGGTGGGAGGGGTCCTACAATGAGCAGTACTTC. This gives the protein CATSDRWEGSYNEQYF.